The source of this T cell receptor beta chain is a study of blood T cell repertoires in COVID-19. Background on the study: Samples came from the United States, Italy and Spain, spanning acute and convalescent COVID-19.

In the original processing: The assay estimated nucleated cells by amplifying reference gene primers. TCRdb keeps only in-frame clones here, not all; method: immunoSEQ multiplex PCR. V and J calls and clone size are given by that table; D and trimming were obtained from the DNA. The data contain about 230,000 clones, roughly 80% of them singletons. V was trimmed by 7 bases and J by 0 bases, leaving 13 bases between them. The germline V gene encodes CDR1 SGHTA and CDR2 FQGNSA. The length of the CDR3 is 14 residues. This rearrangement joins TRBV7-2 to TRBJ2-7; D is undetermined. Sequences were obtained from peripheral blood. The clonotype originates from a woman aged 70-85 years with active or convalescent COVID-19. The DNA of the CDR3 is TGTGCCAGCACCCAGCCGGGTCACTCCTACGAGCAGTACTTC. Its translation is CASTQPGHSYEQYF.